A selection of T cell receptor beta chains follows, all from one sample in a study of blood T cell repertoires in COVID-19. Repertoires were generated with immunoSEQ multiplex PCR, while TCRdb's copy carries only in-frame clones and drops some. The table records 180,000 or so clones, 86% of them present only once. The sample was peripheral blood. These receptor sequences come from a woman aged 60-75 years with COVID-19, enrolled during active disease. CDR3s include the opening cysteine and the closing phenylalanine or tryptophan. The D gene is left open where the match is weak. Size is stated for part of the rows, as once, few or many counts, or as a class when the clone is expanded.

v_gene	d_gene	j_gene	abundance	CDR3aa	CDR3nt
TRBV10-2	.	TRBJ2-3	.	CASSYLESGTDTQYF	TGCGCCAGCAGCTACCTAGAAAGTGGCACAGATACGCAGTATTTT
TRBV4-1	TRBD1	TRBJ1-6	few	CASSQEPVDRGASSYNSPLHF	TGCGCCAGCAGCCAAGAGCCCGTAGACAGGGGCGCGAGCTCCTATAATTCACCCCTCCACTTT
TRBV5-1	TRBD1	TRBJ1-5	.	CASRTGTSSNQPQHF	TGCGCCAGTAGGACAGGCACCTCCTCGAATCAGCCCCAGCATTTT
TRBV7-9	.	TRBJ1-5	.	CASIPGNSNQPQHF	TGTGCCAGCATCCCGGGGAATAGCAATCAGCCCCAGCATTTT
TRBV9	TRBD1	TRBJ2-5	.	CASSPWTGVGETQYF	TGTGCCAGCAGCCCCTGGACAGGGGTGGGGGAGACCCAGTACTTC
TRBV5-1	TRBD1	TRBJ1-2	.	CASSLVDRNVVGYGYTF	TGCGCCAGCAGCTTGGTGGACAGGAACGTAGTGGGTTATGGCTACACCTTC
TRBV9	TRBD2	TRBJ2-3	.	CASSVFSGRARGGMQYF	TGTGCCAGCAGCGTATTTAGCGGGAGGGCACGGGGAGGAATGCAGTATTTT
TRBV9	.	TRBJ1-2	.	CASSVAVSGYGYTF	TGTGCCAGCAGCGTAGCTGTCTCAGGCTATGGCTACACCTTC
TRBV2	TRBD1	TRBJ1-5	.	CASGGGIQQPQHF	TGTGCCAGCGGAGGGGGCATTCAGCAGCCCCAGCATTTT
TRBV4-3	.	TRBJ2-2	.	CASSQASDRYRTGELFF	TGCGCCAGCAGCCAAGCGTCAGACAGGTATCGGACCGGGGAGCTGTTTTTT
TRBV9	TRBD2	TRBJ2-3	.	CASSTRLAGATDTQYF	TGTGCCAGCAGCACAAGACTAGCGGGAGCGACAGATACGCAGTATTTT
TRBV24-1	.	TRBJ2-3	once	CATSDWQSRTDTQYF	TGTGCCACCAGTGATTGGCAGTCACGCACAGATACGCAGTATTTT
TRBV7-2	.	TRBJ2-5	.	CASSPRPRERETQYF	TGTGCCAGCAGCCCTCGCCCACGGGAGAGAGAGACCCAGTACTTC
TRBV9	.	TRBJ1-2	.	CASSVRGYGYTF	TGTGCCAGCAGCGTAAGAGGGTATGGCTACACCTTC
TRBV4-1	TRBD2	TRBJ2-1	.	CASSQGLAGFHNEQFF	TGCGCCAGCAGCCAGGGTCTAGCGGGATTCCACAATGAGCAGTTCTTC
TRBV5-1	.	TRBJ1-3	.	CASSSGVGRAENTIYF	TGCGCCAGCAGCTCTGGCGTAGGGAGGGCTGAAAACACCATATATTTT
TRBV3-1/TRBV3-2	.	TRBJ1-2	.	CASSQDPRGIGNYGYTF	TGTGCCAGCAGCCAAGATCCCCGGGGAATAGGTAACTATGGCTACACCTTC
TRBV25-1	TRBD2	TRBJ2-7	.	CASSVREGYEQYF	TGTGCCAGCAGTGTAAGGGAGGGCTACGAGCAGTACTTC
TRBV7-2	.	TRBJ2-7	once	CASSFSREKEQYF	TGTGCCAGCAGCTTTAGCCGGGAAAAAGAGCAGTACTTC
TRBV30	.	TRBJ2-7	.	CAWSVHTGNPYEQYF	TGTGCCTGGAGTGTACATACAGGCAATCCCTACGAGCAGTACTTC
TRBV6-1	.	TRBJ2-5	.	CASSEARLARREETQYF	TGTGCCAGCAGTGAAGCGCGGCTAGCGAGGCGTGAGGAGACCCAGTACTTC
TRBV7-2	TRBD1	TRBJ2-1	few	CASSFPTGGFSEQFF	TGTGCCAGCAGCTTCCCGACAGGGGGTTTTTCTGAGCAGTTCTTC
TRBV5-4	.	TRBJ2-3	once	CASSLGGRGTDTQYF	TGTGCCAGCAGCTTGGGGGGGCGCGGCACAGATACGCAGTATTTT
TRBV30	.	TRBJ2-7	few	CAWSVEGLYEQYF	TGTGCCTGGAGTGTGGAGGGTCTCTACGAGCAGTACTTC
TRBV20-1	TRBD1	TRBJ2-7	.	CSASIDPGGEQYF	TGCAGTGCTAGTATCGACCCAGGGGGTGAGCAGTACTTC
TRBV2	TRBD2	TRBJ2-1	.	CASSRLAGAGEQFF	TGTGCCAGCAGTAGGTTAGCGGGAGCTGGTGAGCAGTTCTTC
TRBV6-5	.	TRBJ1-4	few	CASSYGQVNEKLFF	TGTGCCAGCAGCTATGGGCAGGTGAATGAAAAACTGTTTTTT
TRBV7-2	.	TRBJ1-1	.	CASSSQPNTEAFF	TGTGCCAGCAGCTCACAGCCGAACACTGAAGCTTTCTTT
TRBV7-2	TRBD1	TRBJ1-2	.	CASSPQTGQVGYTF	TGTGCCAGCAGCCCTCAGACAGGGCAGGTTGGCTACACCTTC
TRBV10-3	.	TRBJ2-1	.	CAISLPDSSRGGQFF	TGTGCCATCAGTCTGCCGGACTCCTCCCGAGGTGGACAGTTCTTC
TRBV7-6	TRBD1	TRBJ2-4	.	CASSLAKQGLNIQYF	TGTGCCAGCAGCTTAGCTAAACAGGGGTTAAACATTCAGTACTTC
TRBV4-1	.	TRBJ2-1	.	CASSPSPGGTIYNEQFF	TGCGCCAGCAGCCCCTCCCCTGGCGGAACCATCTACAATGAGCAGTTCTTC
TRBV1	.	TRBJ2-2	.	CTSSYLPGLAGLNTGELFF	TGCACCAGCAGCTACTTACCGGGACTAGCGGGACTGAACACCGGGGAGCTGTTTTTT
TRBV6-2/TRBV6-3	TRBD2	TRBJ2-1	.	CASSSSGSRNNEQFF	TGTGCCAGCAGCTCTAGCGGGAGTCGCAACAATGAGCAGTTCTTC
TRBV13	.	TRBJ2-1	once	CASSIRSGSSYNEQFF	TGTGCCAGCAGCATACGGAGCGGCAGCTCCTACAATGAGCAGTTCTTC
TRBV4-2	TRBD1	TRBJ2-7	.	CASSHWDRVVDEQYF	TGTGCCAGCAGCCATTGGGACAGGGTAGTCGACGAGCAGTACTTC
TRBV19	TRBD1	TRBJ1-5	.	CASRRDRGIQPQHF	TGTGCCAGTAGGAGAGACAGGGGAATTCAGCCCCAGCATTTT
TRBV30	.	TRBJ1-2	few	CAWSDREVAGYTF	TGTGCCTGGAGTGACAGGGAAGTGGCTGGCTACACCTTC
TRBV3-1/TRBV3-2	TRBD2	TRBJ2-3	once	CASIRNPDLNGASGSTDTQYF	TGTGCCAGCATCCGAAATCCAGACTTAAACGGGGCTAGCGGGAGTACAGATACGCAGTATTTT
TRBV4-1	TRBD1	TRBJ2-7	.	CASSRTGEGEQYF	TGCGCCAGCAGCCGGACAGGGGAGGGCGAGCAGTACTTC
TRBV30	TRBD2	TRBJ2-7	.	CAWEGGRSSYEQYF	TGTGCCTGGGAGGGAGGGCGGAGCTCCTACGAGCAGTACTTC
TRBV11-2	.	TRBJ2-7	.	CASSLSSGLSYEQYF	TGTGCCAGCAGCTTATCCTCTGGGCTCTCCTACGAGCAGTACTTC
TRBV24-1	TRBD1	TRBJ1-1	.	CATSEAGGFEAFF	TGTGCCACCAGTGAGGCAGGGGGCTTTGAGGCTTTCTTT
TRBV7-9	TRBD1	TRBJ1-1	.	CASSLEQGVGSEAFF	TGTGCCAGCAGCTTAGAGCAGGGGGTAGGCTCTGAAGCTTTCTTT
TRBV24-1	TRBD1	TRBJ2-7	.	CATSKQGLYEQYF	TGTGCCACCAGTAAACAGGGGCTCTACGAGCAGTACTTC
TRBV6-5	.	TRBJ1-4	.	CASSYSWGGEKLFF	TGTGCCAGCAGTTACTCCTGGGGAGGAGAAAAACTGTTTTTT
TRBV19	TRBD1	TRBJ1-1	once	CASSQRQGARRATEAFF	TGTGCCAGTAGTCAACGGCAGGGGGCTCGTCGCGCCACTGAAGCTTTCTTT
TRBV2	.	TRBJ2-7	.	CASADGSPWTEDGYEQYF	TGTGCCAGCGCCGATGGTTCTCCCTGGACAGAGGATGGCTACGAGCAGTACTTC
TRBV5-1	TRBD1	TRBJ1-1	.	CASSFPGQENTEAFF	TGCGCCAGCAGCTTCCCGGGACAGGAGAACACTGAAGCTTTCTTT
TRBV6-5	TRBD2	TRBJ2-1	.	CASSLAGGPYNEQFF	TGTGCCAGCAGCCTAGCGGGAGGGCCCTACAATGAGCAGTTCTTC
TRBV29-1	.	TRBJ1-3	.	CSVEGTISGNTIYF	TGCAGCGTTGAGGGGACAATTTCTGGAAACACCATATATTTT
TRBV10-3	TRBD1	TRBJ2-7	.	CAISAGQGRYEQYF	TGTGCCATCAGTGCCGGACAGGGGAGATACGAGCAGTACTTC
TRBV28	TRBD2	TRBJ2-1	.	CASSTLFGGSSFYNEQFF	TGTGCCAGCAGTACCTTATTCGGCGGGAGTAGTTTCTACAATGAGCAGTTCTTC
TRBV27	.	TRBJ1-4	few	CASGPRDRYEKLFF	TGTGCCAGCGGCCCCCGGGATCGTTATGAAAAACTGTTTTTT
TRBV7-2	TRBD1	TRBJ2-1	.	CASSLRGQGAPYNEQFF	TGTGCCAGCAGCTTAAGGGGACAGGGGGCCCCCTACAATGAGCAGTTCTTC
TRBV6-5	.	TRBJ2-4	.	CASSYLQGSKNIQYF	TGTGCCAGCAGTTACCTACAGGGATCCAAAAACATTCAGTACTTC
TRBV19	TRBD1	TRBJ2-5	.	CASSRQGQETQYF	TGTGCCAGTAGCCGACAGGGGCAAGAGACCCAGTACTTC
TRBV7-2	TRBD2	TRBJ2-1	.	CASSTRALAGSYNEQFF	TGTGCCAGCAGCACCAGGGCGCTAGCGGGGTCCTACAATGAGCAGTTCTTC
TRBV5-4	TRBD1	TRBJ2-1	.	CASSLPGQGGNEQFF	TGTGCCAGCAGCTTACCGGGACAGGGGGGCAATGAGCAGTTCTTC